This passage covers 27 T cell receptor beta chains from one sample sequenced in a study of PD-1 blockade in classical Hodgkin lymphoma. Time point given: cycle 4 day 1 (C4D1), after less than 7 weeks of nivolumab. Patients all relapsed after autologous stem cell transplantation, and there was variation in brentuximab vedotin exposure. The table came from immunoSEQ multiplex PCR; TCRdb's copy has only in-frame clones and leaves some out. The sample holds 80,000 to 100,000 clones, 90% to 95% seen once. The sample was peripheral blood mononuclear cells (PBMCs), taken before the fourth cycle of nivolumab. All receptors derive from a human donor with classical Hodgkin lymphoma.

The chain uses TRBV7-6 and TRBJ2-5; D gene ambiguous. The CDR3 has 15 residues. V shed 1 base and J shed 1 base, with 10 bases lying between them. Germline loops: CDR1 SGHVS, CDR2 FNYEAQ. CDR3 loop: CASSLGWPPQETQYF. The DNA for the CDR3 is TGTGCCAGCAGCTTAGGGTGGCCCCCCCAAGAGACCCAGTACTTC. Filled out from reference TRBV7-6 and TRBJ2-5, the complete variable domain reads GAGVSQSPRYKVTKRGQDVALRCDPISGHVSLYWYRQALGQGPEFLTYFNYEAQQDKSGLPNDRFSAERPEGSISTLTIQRTEQRDSAMYRCASSLGWPPQETQYFGPGTRLLVL.

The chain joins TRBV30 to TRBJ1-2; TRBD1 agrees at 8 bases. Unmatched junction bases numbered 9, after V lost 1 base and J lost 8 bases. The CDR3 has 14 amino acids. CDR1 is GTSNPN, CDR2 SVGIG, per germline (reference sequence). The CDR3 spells CAWSAGQGSEGYTF. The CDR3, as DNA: TGTGCCTGGAGTGCCGGACAGGGCTCGGAAGGCTACACCTTC.

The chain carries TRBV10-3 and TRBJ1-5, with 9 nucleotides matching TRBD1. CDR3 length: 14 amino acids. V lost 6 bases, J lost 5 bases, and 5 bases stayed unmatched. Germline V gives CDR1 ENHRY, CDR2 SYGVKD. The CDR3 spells CAISPGQGHQPQHF. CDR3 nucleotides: TGTGCCATCAGCCCGGGACAGGGACATCAGCCCCAGCATTTT.

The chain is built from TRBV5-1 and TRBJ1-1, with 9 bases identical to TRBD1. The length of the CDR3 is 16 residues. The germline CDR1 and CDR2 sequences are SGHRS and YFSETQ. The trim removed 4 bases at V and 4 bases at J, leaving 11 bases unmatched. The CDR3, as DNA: TGCGCCAGCAGCGCCTTTTCGGGACAGGGATTCACTGAAGCTTTCTTT. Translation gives CASSAFSGQGFTEAFF.

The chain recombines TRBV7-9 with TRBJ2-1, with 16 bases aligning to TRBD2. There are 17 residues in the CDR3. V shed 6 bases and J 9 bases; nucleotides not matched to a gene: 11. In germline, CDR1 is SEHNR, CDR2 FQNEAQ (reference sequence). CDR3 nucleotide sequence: TGTGCCAGCAGGCCCCCCGCCGGGACTAGCGGGAGGGTTGAGCAGTTCTTC. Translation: CASRPPAGTSGRVEQFF.

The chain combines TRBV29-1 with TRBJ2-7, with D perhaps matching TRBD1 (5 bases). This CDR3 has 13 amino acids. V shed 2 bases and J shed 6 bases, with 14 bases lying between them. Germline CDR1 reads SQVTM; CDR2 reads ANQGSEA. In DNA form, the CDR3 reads TGCAGCGTTGAAAGGCAGGGATTAGGCGAGCAGTACTTC. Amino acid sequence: CSVERQGLGEQYF.

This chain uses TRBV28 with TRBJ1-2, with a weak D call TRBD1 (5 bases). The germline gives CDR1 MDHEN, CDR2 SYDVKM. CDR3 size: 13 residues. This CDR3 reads CTSWGGSNYGYTF. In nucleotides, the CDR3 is TGTACTAGCTGGGGGGGTAGTAACTATGGCTACACCTTC.

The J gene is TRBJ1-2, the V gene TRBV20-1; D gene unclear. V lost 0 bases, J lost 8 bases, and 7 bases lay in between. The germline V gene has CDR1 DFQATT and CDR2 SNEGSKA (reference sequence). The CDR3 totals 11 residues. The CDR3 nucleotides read TGCAGTGCTAGAGAAGCTCTGGGCTACACCTTC. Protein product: CSAREALGYTF.

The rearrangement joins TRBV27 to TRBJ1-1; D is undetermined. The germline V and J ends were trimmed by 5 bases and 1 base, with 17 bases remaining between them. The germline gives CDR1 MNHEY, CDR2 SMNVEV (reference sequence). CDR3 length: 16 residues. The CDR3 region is CASSLSRAWRNTEAFF. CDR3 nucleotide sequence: TGTGCCAGCAGTCTAAGCCGGGCCTGGAGGAACACTGAAGCTTTCTTT.

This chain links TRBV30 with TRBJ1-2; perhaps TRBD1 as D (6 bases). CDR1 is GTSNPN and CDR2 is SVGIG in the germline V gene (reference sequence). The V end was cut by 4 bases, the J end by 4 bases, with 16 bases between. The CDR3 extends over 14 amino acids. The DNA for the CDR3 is TGTGCCTGGAAGAGGACAGAACGGGTCTATGGCTACACCTTC. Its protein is CAWKRTERVYGYTF.

CDR3 sequence (DNA): TGTGCCAGCAGCTTAGGTGCTAGCGGGAGTGGTCTGGATGAGCAGTTCTTC. It codes for CASSLGASGSGLDEQFF. V and J are TRBV11-3 and TRBJ2-1; 10 bases align to TRBD2. V shed 1 base, J shed 8 bases, and the junction held 11 bases outside the gene matches. CDR3 length: 17 residues. Germline V CDR1 and CDR2: SGHNT, YENEEA.

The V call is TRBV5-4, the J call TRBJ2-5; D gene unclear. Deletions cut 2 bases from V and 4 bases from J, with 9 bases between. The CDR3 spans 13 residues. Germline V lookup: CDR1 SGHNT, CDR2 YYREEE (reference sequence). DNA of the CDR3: TGTGCCAGCAGCTTAAATAAAAGAGAGACCCAGTACTTC. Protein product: CASSLNKRETQYF.

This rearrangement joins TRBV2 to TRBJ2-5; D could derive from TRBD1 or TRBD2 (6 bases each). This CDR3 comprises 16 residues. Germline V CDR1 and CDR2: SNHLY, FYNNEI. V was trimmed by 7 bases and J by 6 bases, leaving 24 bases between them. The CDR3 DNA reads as TGTGCCAGCAAGAGGGGGGACCTCCCAGACGTGAAGACCCAGTACTTC. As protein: CASKRGDLPDVKTQYF.

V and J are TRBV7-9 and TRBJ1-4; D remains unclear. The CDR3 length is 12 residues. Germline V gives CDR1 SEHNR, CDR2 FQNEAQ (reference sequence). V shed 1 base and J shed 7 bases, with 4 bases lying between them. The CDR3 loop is CASSLGSEKLFF. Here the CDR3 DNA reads TGTGCCAGCAGCTTAGGGAGTGAAAAACTGTTTTTT. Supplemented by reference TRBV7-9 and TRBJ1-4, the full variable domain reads DTGVSQNPRHKITKRGQNVTFRCDPISEHNRLYWYRQTLGQGPEFLTYFQNEAQLEKSRLLSDRFSAERPKGSFSTLEIQRTEQGDSAMYLCASSLGSEKLFFGSGTQLSVL.

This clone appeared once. The CDR3 protein is CASSFGSTDTQYF. The CDR3 DNA reads as TGTGCCAGCAGCTTCGGAAGCACAGATACGCAGTATTTT. The V call is TRBV7-9, the J call TRBJ2-3; unclear D gene. This CDR3 comprises 13 residues. The germline V gene has CDR1 SEHNR and CDR2 FQNEAQ (reference sequence). V was shortened by 3 bases and J by 0 bases, with 4 bases between the two germline ends.

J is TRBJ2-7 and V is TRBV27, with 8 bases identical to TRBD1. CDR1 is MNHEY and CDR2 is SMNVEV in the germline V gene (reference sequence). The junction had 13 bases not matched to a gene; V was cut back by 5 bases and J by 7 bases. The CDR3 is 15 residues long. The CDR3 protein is CASSPAGRGLREQYF. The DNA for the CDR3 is TGTGCCAGCAGTCCCGCGGGCAGGGGGCTTCGAGAGCAGTACTTC.

CDR3 DNA sequence: TGTGCCAGCAGCTGGGCGGGAGGGCCAAATGAGCAGTTCTTC. Encoded protein: CASSWAGGPNEQFF. The gene calls are TRBV11-2 and TRBJ2-1, with TRBD2 identical over 9 bases. The CDR3 is made up of 14 amino acids. From germline, CDR1 is SGHAT and CDR2 FQNNGV. V lost 4 bases, J lost 7 bases, and 5 bases stayed unmatched.

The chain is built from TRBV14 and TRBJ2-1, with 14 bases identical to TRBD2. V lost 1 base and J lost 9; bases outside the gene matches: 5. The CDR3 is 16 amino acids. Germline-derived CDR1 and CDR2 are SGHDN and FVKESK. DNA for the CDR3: TGTGCCAGCAGCCAAGCGGGACTAGCGGGAGTCGGTGAGCAGTTCTTC. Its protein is CASSQAGLAGVGEQFF.

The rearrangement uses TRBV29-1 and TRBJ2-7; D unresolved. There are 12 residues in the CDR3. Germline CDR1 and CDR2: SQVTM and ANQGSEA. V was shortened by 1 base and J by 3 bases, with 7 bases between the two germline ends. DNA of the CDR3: TGCAGCGTTGAAGGACGCCTCTACGAGCAGTACTTC. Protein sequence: CSVEGRLYEQYF.

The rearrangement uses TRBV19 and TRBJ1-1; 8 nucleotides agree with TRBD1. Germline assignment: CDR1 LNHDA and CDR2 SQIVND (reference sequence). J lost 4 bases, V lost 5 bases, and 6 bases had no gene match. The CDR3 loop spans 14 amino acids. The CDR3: CASSLQGAFTEAFF. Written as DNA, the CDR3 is TGTGCCAGTAGTCTTCAGGGGGCGTTCACTGAAGCTTTCTTT.

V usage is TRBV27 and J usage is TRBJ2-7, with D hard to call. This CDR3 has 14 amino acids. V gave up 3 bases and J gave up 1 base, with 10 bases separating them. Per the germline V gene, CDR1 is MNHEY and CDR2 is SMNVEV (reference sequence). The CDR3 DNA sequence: TGTGCCAGCAGTTTCTCACAACTTTCCTACGAGCAGTACTTC. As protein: CASSFSQLSYEQYF.

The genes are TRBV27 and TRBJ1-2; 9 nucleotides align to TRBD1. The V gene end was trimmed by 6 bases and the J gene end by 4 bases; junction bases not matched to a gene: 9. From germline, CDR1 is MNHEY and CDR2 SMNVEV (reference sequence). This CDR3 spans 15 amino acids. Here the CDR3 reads CASSHLGTGSYGYTF. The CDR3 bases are TGTGCCAGCAGCCACCTCGGGACAGGGTCCTATGGCTACACCTTC.

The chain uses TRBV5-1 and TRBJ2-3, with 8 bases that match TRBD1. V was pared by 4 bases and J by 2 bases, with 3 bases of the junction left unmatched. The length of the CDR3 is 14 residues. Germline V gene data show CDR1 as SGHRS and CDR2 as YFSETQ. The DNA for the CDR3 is TGCGCCAGCAGCGGACAGGGTTACACAGATACGCAGTATTTT. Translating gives CASSGQGYTDTQYF.

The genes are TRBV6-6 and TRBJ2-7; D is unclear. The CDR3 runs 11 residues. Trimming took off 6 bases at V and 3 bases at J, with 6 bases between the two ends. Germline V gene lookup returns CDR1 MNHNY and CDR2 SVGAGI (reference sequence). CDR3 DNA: TGTGCCAGCAGCCGTCTCTACGAGCAGTACTTC. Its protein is CASSRLYEQYF.

The CDR3 loop is CASQSTDTQYF. The CDR3, as DNA: TGTGCCAGCCAAAGCACAGATACGCAGTATTTT. The rearrangement joins TRBV27 to TRBJ2-3; D not certain. Germline V gene sequence: CDR1 MNHEY, CDR2 SMNVEV (reference sequence). The CDR3 extends over 11 amino acids. V was trimmed by 8 bases and J by 0 bases, leaving 3 bases between them.

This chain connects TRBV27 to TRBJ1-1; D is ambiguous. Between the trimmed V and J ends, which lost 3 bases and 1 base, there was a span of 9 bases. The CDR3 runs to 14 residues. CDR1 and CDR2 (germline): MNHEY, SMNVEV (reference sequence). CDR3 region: CASSFTSGNTEAFF. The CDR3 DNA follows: TGTGCCAGCAGTTTCACTTCAGGGAACACTGAAGCTTTCTTT.

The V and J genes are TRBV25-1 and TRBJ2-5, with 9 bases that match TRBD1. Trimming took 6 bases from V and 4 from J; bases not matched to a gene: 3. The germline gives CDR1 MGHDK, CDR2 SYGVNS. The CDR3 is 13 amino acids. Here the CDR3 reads CASRTGGIETQYF. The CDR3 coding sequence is TGTGCCAGCAGGACAGGGGGGATAGAGACCCAGTACTTC.